This is a list of T cell receptor beta chains from one sample in a study of neurological immune-mediated disorders. Using its own MiXCR run on the 5' RACE reads, TCRdb lists one record per CDR3 protein. Among some 60,000 distinct CDR3 sequences listed, roughly 9.8% were seen once. The material sequenced was PBMCs. The receptors originated from a man younger than 40 in good health. CDR3s include the opening cysteine and the closing phenylalanine or tryptophan. Each record gives: D gene, J gene, V gene, CDR3 protein. The D gene is left open where the match is weak.

TRBD2,TRBJ2-1,TRBV6-5,CASTRSGSLNEQFF
TRBD1,TRBJ1-4,TRBV5-1,CASSQTGQHNEKLFF
TRBD1,TRBJ1-2,TRBV5-1,CASSTGQGSDYGYTF
TRBD2,TRBJ2-7,TRBV28,CASSLPSGSPYEQYF
NA,TRBJ2-7,TRBV7-2,CASAGANNYEQYF
TRBD1,TRBJ2-3,TRBV29-1,CSTRTGGRVDTQYF
NA,TRBJ1-4,TRBV5-5,CASSLDRANEKLFF
NA,TRBJ1-2,TRBV5-1,CASSFGGLANYGYTF
NA,TRBJ1-2,TRBV5-1,CASSSAGYYGYTF
TRBD1,TRBJ2-7,TRBV7-3,CASRYPGTGSYEQYF
TRBD2,TRBJ2-7,TRBV6-2/TRBV6-3,CASSSHLTSGSYEQYF
TRBD2,TRBJ2-5,TRBV20-1,CSATSGRGQETQYF
TRBD1,TRBJ1-3,TRBV6-6,CASSYSTGGGNTIYF
NA,TRBJ1-1,TRBV5-5,CASSSDWNTEAFF
NA,TRBJ2-6,TRBV10-3,CATGKSGTATSGANVLTF
NA,TRBJ2-6,TRBV7-9,CASTRAGTGANVLTF
NA,TRBJ2-2,TRBV18,CASSQLQTNTGELFF
NA,TRBJ1-1,TRBV29-1,CSAKKMDTEAFF
TRBD2,TRBJ2-1,TRBV11-2,CASSILAGGYNEQFF
NA,TRBJ2-7,TRBV5-1,CASSLGQVIGYEQYF
TRBD2,TRBJ2-3,TRBV7-9,CASSFGTSLTDTQYF
TRBD1,TRBJ1-5,TRBV7-9,CASSLETGGPNQPQHF
NA,TRBJ2-7,TRBV5-1,CASSLVGLALDEQYF
TRBD2,TRBJ2-3,TRBV12-3/TRBV12-4,CASSFSRTSEHTDTQYF
TRBD2,TRBJ2-3,TRBV20-1,CSAHALLAGASDTQYF
NA,TRBJ2-7,TRBV20-1,CSAARDKIYEQYF
TRBD1,TRBJ2-7,TRBV5-1,CASSFGQGSYEQYF
NA,TRBJ2-5,TRBV12-3/TRBV12-4,CASSLGQAQETQYF
TRBD1,TRBJ2-2,TRBV20-1,CSAPGQGAGELFF
NA,TRBJ2-3,TRBV9,CARSVDALVSGSFTDTQYF
TRBD2,TRBJ2-1,TRBV20-1,CSAIRGLAVSVSYNEQFF
TRBD2,TRBJ2-3,TRBV7-2,CASRSLAVSTDTQYF
TRBD1,TRBJ2-7,TRBV7-8,CASSARQGTYEQYF
NA,TRBJ2-3,TRBV14,CASSQRTGVSLTDTQYF
TRBD1,TRBJ1-4,TRBV5-1,CASSETGVSNEKLFF
NA,TRBJ2-7,TRBV5-1,CASSSLVGARGEQYF
TRBD1,TRBJ1-2,TRBV7-6,CASSRDREDYGYTF
NA,TRBJ1-5,TRBV6-2/TRBV6-3,CASSPQGGRNQPQHF